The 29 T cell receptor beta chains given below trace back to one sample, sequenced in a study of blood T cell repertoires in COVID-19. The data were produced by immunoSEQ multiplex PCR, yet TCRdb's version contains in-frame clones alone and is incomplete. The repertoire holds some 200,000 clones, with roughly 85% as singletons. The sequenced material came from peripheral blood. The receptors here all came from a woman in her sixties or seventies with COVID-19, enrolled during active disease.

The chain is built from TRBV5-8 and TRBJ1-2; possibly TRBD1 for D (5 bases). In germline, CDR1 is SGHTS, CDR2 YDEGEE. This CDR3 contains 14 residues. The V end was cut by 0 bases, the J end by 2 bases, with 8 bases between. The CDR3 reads CASSLEWGNYGYTF. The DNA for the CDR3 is TGTGCCAGCAGCTTGGAGTGGGGCAACTATGGCTACACCTTC.

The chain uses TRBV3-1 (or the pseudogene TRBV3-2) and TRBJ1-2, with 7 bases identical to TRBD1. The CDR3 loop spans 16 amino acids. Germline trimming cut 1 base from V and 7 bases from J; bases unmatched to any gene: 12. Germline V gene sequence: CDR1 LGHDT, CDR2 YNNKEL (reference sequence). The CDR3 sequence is CASSQGGTDRGGGYTF. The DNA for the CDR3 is TGTGCCAGCAGCCAAGGCGGGACAGATCGTGGAGGTGGCTACACCTTC.

DNA for the CDR3: TGTGCCACCAGCTTACAGGGTGGTGAAAAACTGTTTTTT. Protein sequence: CATSLQGGEKLFF. V and J are TRBV15 and TRBJ1-4, with TRBD1 as a possible D gene (6 bases). Germline V gives CDR1 LNHNV, CDR2 YYDKDF (reference sequence). The V end lost 5 bases, the J end lost 7 bases, and 11 bases lay between the germline ends. CDR3 length: 13 amino acids. The whole variable domain, remainder taken from reference TRBV15 and TRBJ1-4, is DAMVIQNPRYQVTQFGKPVTLSCSQTLNHNVMYWYQQKSSQAPKLLFHYYDKDFNNEADTPDNFQSRRPNTSFCFLDIRSPGLGDTAMYLCATSLQGGEKLFFGSGTQLSVL.

DNA of the CDR3: TGTGCCAGCAGCCAAGATTATGCGGACAGGGGGACTGGGGCCAACGTCCTGACTTTC. The encoded protein is CASSQDYADRGTGANVLTF. The rearrangement uses TRBV3-1 (or the pseudogene TRBV3-2) and TRBJ2-6, with 10 positions matching TRBD1. The V and J ends lost 0 bases and 2 bases, in that order; junction bases with no gene match: 7. The germline gives CDR1 LGHDT, CDR2 YNNKEL (reference sequence). CDR3 length: 19 residues.

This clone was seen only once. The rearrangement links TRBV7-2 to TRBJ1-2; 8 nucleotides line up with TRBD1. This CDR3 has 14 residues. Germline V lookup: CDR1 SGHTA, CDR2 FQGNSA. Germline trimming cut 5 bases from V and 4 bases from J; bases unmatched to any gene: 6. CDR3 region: CASSPDRGSYGYTF. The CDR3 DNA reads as TGTGCCAGCAGCCCCGACAGGGGTAGCTATGGCTACACCTTC.

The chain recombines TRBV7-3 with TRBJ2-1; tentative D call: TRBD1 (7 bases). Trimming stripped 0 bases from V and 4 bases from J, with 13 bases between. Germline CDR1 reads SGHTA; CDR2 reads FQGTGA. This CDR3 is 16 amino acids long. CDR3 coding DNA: TGTGCCAGCAGCTTAACAGGAGGGACAGTATACAATGAGCAGTTCTTC. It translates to CASSLTGGTVYNEQFF.

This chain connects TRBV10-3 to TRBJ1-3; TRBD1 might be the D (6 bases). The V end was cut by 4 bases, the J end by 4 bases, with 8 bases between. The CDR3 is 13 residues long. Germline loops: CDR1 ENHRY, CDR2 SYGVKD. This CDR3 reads CAISGGPGNTIYF. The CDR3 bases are TGTGCCATCAGTGGGGGGCCCGGAAACACCATATATTTT.

CDR3 nucleotides: TGTGCCAGCAGTTCGAAGGGACAGGTGGTCACTGAAGCTTTCTTT. This encodes CASSSKGQVVTEAFF. This chain uses TRBV6-5 with TRBJ1-1, with 8 bases matching TRBD1. Germline CDR1 MNHEY, CDR2 SVGAGI. The CDR3 sequence is 15 residues long. V lost 4 bases and J lost 4; bases outside the gene matches: 8.

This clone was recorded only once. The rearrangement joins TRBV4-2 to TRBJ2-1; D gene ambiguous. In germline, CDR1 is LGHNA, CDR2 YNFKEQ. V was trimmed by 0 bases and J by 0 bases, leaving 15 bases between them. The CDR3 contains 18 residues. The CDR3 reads CASSQDARWLSSYNEQFF. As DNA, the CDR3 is TGTGCCAGCAGCCAAGACGCGCGATGGTTAAGCTCCTACAATGAGCAGTTCTTC.

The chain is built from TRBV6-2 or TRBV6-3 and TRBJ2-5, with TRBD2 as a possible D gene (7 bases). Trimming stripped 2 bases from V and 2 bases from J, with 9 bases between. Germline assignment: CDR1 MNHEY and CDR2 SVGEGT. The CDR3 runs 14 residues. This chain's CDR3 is CASSYGGAQETQYF. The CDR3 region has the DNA TGTGCCAGCAGTTACGGGGGGGCGCAAGAGACCCAGTACTTC.

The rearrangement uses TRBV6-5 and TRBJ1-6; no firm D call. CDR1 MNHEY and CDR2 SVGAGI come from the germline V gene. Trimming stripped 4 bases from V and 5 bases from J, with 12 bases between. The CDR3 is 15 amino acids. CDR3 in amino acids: CASSWPMENNSPLHF. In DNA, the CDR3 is TGTGCCAGCAGTTGGCCGATGGAGAATAATTCACCCCTCCACTTT.

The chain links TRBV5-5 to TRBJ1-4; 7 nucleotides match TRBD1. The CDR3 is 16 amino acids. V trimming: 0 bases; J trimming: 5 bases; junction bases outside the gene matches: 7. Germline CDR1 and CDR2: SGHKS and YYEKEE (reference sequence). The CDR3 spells CASSLALGGGNEKLFF. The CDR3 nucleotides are TGTGCCAGCAGCTTGGCTCTCGGAGGGGGCAATGAAAAACTGTTTTTT.

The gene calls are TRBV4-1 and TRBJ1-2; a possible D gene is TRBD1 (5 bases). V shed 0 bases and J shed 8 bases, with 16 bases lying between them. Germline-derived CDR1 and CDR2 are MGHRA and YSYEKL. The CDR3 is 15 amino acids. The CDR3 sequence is CASSQETAGTEGYTF. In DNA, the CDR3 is TGCGCCAGCAGCCAAGAAACGGCCGGGACTGAGGGCTACACCTTC.

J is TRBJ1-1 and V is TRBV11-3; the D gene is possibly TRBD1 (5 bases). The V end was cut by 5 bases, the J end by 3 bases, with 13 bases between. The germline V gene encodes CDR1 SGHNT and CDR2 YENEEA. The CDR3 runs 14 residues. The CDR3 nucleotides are TGTGCCAGCAGCCCACTAAGGGGTGACACTGAAGCTTTCTTT. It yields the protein CASSPLRGDTEAFF. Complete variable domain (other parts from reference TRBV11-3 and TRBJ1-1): EAGVVQSPRYKIIEKKQPVAFWCNPISGHNTLYWYLQNLGQGPELLIRYENEEAVDDSQLPKDRFSAERLKGVDSTLKIQPAELGDSAVYLCASSPLRGDTEAFFGQGTRLTVV.

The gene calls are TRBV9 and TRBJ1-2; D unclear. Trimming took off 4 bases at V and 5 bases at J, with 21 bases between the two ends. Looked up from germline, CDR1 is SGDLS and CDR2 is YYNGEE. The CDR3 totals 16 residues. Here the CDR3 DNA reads TGTGCCAGCAGCCCGAGCGTTAGTACACCGTTGTATGGCTACACCTTC. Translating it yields CASSPSVSTPLYGYTF.

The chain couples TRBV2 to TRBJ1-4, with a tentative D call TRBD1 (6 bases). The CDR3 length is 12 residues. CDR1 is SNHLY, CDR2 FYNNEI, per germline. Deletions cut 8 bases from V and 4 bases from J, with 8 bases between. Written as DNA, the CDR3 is TGTGCCAGCGCAGGGGATAATGAAAAACTGTTTTTT. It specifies CASAGDNEKLFF.

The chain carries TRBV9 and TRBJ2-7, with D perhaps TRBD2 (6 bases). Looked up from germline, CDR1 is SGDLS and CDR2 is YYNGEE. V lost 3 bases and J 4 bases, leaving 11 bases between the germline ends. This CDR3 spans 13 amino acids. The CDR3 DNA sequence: TGTGCCAGCAGCGGCGGGATAGGGTACGAGCAGTACTTC. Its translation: CASSGGIGYEQYF.

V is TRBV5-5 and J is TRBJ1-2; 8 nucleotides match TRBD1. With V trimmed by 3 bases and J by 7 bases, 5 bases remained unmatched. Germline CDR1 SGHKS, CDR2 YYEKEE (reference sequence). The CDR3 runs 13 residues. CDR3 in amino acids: CASSSTGEGGYTF. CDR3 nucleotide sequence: TGTGCCAGCAGCTCGACAGGGGAGGGTGGCTACACCTTC.

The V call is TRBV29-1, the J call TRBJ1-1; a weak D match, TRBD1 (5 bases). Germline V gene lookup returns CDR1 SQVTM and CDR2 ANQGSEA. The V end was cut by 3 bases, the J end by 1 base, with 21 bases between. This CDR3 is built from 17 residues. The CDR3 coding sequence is TGCAGCGTTGACAACTTAATCTTCGGGACTACGAACACTGAAGCTTTCTTT. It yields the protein CSVDNLIFGTTNTEAFF.

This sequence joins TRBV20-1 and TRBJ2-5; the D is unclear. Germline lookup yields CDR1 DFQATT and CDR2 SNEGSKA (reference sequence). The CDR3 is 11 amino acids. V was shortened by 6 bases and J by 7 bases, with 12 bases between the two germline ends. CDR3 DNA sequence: TGCAGTGCCCCCGGGTTCCGGACCCAGTACTTC. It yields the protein CSAPGFRTQYF.

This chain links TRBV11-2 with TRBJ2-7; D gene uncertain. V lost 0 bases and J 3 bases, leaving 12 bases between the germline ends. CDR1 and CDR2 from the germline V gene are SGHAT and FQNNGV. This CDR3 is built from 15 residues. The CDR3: CASSLDGQVIYEQYF. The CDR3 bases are TGTGCCAGCAGCTTAGATGGGCAGGTAATCTACGAGCAGTACTTC.

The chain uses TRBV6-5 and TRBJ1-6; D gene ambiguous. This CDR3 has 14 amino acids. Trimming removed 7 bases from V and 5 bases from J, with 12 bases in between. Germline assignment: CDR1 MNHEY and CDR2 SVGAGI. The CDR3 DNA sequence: TGTGCCAGCACGATGGAGGGAGATAATTCACCCCTCCACTTT. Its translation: CASTMEGDNSPLHF.

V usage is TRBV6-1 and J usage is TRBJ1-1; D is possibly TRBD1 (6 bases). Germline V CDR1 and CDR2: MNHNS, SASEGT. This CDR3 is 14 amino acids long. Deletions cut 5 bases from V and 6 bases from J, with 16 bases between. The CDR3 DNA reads TGTGCCAGCAGTCTCCCGACAGGACCCCCTGAAGCTTTCTTT. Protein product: CASSLPTGPPEAFF.

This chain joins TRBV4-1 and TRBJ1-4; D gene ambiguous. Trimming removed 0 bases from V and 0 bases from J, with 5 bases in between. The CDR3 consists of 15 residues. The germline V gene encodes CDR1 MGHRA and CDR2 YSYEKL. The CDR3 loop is CASSQDSATNEKLFF. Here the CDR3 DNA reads TGCGCCAGCAGCCAAGATTCGGCAACTAATGAAAAACTGTTTTTT.

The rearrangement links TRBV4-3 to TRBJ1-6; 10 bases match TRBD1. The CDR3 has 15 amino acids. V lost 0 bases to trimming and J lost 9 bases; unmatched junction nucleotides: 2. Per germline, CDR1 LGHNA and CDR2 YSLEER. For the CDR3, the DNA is TGCGCCAGCAGCCAAGACGGACAGGGGGGTTCACCCCTCCACTTT. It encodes CASSQDGQGGSPLHF.

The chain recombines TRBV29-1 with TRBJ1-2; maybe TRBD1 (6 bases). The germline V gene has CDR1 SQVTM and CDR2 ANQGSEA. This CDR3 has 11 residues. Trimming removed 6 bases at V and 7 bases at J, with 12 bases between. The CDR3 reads CSVREGGGYTF. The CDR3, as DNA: TGCAGCGTGAGAGAAGGGGGTGGCTACACCTTC.

CDR3 DNA: TGTGCCTGGAGTCAGGGTTATCAGCCCCAGCATTTT. Its protein product is CAWSQGYQPQHF. The rearrangement uses TRBV30 and TRBJ1-5, with TRBD1 as a possible D gene (5 bases). V was pared by 2 bases and J by 5 bases, with 7 bases between. The CDR3 extends over 12 amino acids. The germline V gene has CDR1 GTSNPN and CDR2 SVGIG (reference sequence).

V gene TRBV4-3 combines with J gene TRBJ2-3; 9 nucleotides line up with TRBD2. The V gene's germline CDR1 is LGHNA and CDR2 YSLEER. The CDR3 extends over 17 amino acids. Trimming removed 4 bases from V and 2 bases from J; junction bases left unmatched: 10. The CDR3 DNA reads TGCGCCAGCAGCCTGACCGTCTTAGCGGGGGACACAGATACGCAGTATTTT. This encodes CASSLTVLAGDTDTQYF.

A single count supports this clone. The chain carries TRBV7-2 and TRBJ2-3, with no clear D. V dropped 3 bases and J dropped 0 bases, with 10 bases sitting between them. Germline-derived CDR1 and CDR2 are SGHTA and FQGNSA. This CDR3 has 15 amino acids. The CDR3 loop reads CASSFVSASTDTQYF. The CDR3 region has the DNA TGTGCCAGCAGCTTCGTCAGTGCTAGCACAGATACGCAGTATTTT. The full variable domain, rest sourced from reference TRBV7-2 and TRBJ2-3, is GAGVSQSPSNKVTEKGKDVELRCDPISGHTALYWYRQSLGQGLEFLIYFQGNSAPDKSGLPSDRFSAERTGGSVSTLTIQRTQQEDSAVYLCASSFVSASTDTQYFGPGTRLTVL.